Given below is one TCR beta chain in context. The data derive from a study of OX40 agonist ivuxolimab in advanced cancers. Germline CDR1 reads SQVTM; CDR2 reads ANQGSEA. The CDR3 sequence is 13 residues long. V lost 4 bases to trimming and J lost 0 bases, with 10 bases between them. The repertoire was sequenced with immunoSEQ multiplex PCR; TCRdb's copy has only in-frame clones and lacks some. The table lists some 26,000 clones, around four fifths of them singletons. Sequences were derived from CD4+ or CD8+ T cells sorted from blood, sampled in a trial of the OX40 agonist ivuxolimab. V and J are TRBV29-1 and TRBJ2-7; D might be TRBD2 (6 bases). This sequence originates from an adult with an advanced solid tumor such as melanoma, head and neck, liver or kidney cancer. The CDR3 loop is CSVAGLRSYEQYF. Written as DNA, the CDR3 is TGCAGCGTTGCGGGACTTCGCTCCTACGAGCAGTACTTC.